This T cell receptor beta chain was identified in a study of blood T cell repertoires in COVID-19. Original data processing: The authors estimated nucleated cell counts from reference gene primer amplification. Repertoires were generated with immunoSEQ multiplex PCR, while TCRdb's copy carries only in-frame clones and drops some. V and J calls and clone size are those listed in that table; D and trimming were worked out from the DNA. The sample includes approximately 110,000 clones, approximately 83% of them seen just once. The J segment lost 2 bases and the V segment lost 9 bases, leaving 7 bases of the junction unmatched. Germline-derived CDR1 and CDR2 are SNHLY and FYNNEI. The CDR3 has 15 residues.

The V gene is TRBV2, the J gene TRBJ2-6; 7 nucleotides align to TRBD1. Sequencing was performed on peripheral blood. The receptor was derived from a woman in her 70s with acute or convalescent COVID-19. DNA of the CDR3: TGTGCCAGTGGACAGGAAGGACCTGGGGCCAACGTCCTGACTTTC. Protein: CASGQEGPGANVLTF.